The clone carrying this TCR beta chain was found once. Its antigen remains unknown. The same CDR3 also results from other DNA sequences found in this sample. The sample belongs to a study of shared clonotypes between healthy human individuals. Sequencing used immunoSEQ multiplex PCR; TCRdb keeps in-frame clones, though not all of them. The repertoire holds 2.3 million or so clones, with approximately 93% as singletons. The study's findings and limits: Several donors held about 5% of naive CD4 clonotypes in common.

Trimming cost V 6 bases and J 0 bases, with 3 bases left between them. CDR1 and CDR2 from the germline V gene are MNHEY and SMNVEV (reference sequence). This CDR3 spans 13 amino acids. Sequenced sample: naive CD4+ T cells from PBMCs. Described subset: CD45RA+ positively selected. The receptor was isolated from a man aged 18-30 years in good health. Some clones in this sample may be carry-over from other donors' samples. This sequence joins TRBV27 and TRBJ2-6; D remains ambiguous. As DNA, the CDR3 is TGTGCCAGCAGCCCCTCTGGGGCCAACGTCCTGACTTTC. This gives the protein CASSPSGANVLTF.